This TCR beta chain originates from a study of OX40 agonist ivuxolimab in advanced cancers. Looking at the study overall: Every patient in dose escalation had hepatocellular carcinoma, melanoma, renal cell or head and neck cancer.

Study-wide results and limits: Normalized T-cell clonal expansion was also low in a subset of nonresponders.

TCRdb keeps only in-frame clones here, not all; method: immunoSEQ multiplex PCR. The sample lists some 35,000 clones, 70% to 85% seen once, with 22% in the top ten. To note about this clone: Its specificity is unknown.

The TCR comes from an adult with an advanced solid tumor such as melanoma, head and neck, liver or kidney cancer. The material was CD4+ or CD8+ T cells sorted from blood, obtained in a trial of the OX40 agonist ivuxolimab.

The CDR3 coding sequence is TGTGCCAGCGGGACTAGCGGGAGGGACACCGGGGAGCTGTTTTTT. Residues: CASGTSGRDTGELFF. The chain uses TRBV2 and TRBJ2-2, with TRBD2 matching 16 bases. CDR1 is SNHLY and CDR2 is FYNNEI in the germline V gene. CDR3 size: 15 residues. The J segment lost 3 bases and the V segment lost 8 bases, leaving 0 bases of the junction unmatched.